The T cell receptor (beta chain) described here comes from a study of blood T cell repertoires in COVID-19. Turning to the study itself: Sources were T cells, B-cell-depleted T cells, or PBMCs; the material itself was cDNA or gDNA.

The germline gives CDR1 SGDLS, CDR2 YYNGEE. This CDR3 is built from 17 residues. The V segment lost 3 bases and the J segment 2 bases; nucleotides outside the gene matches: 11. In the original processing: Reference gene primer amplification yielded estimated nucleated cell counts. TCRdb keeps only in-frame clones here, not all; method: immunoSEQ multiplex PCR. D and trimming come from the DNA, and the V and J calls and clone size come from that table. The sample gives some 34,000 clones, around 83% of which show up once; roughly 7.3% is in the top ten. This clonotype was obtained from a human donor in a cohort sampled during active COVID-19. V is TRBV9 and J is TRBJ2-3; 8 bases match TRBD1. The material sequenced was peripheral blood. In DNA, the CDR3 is TGTGCCAGCAGCGACCCGAGACAGGGGTTGGCCACAGATACGCAGTATTTT. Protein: CASSDPRQGLATDTQYF.